This record concerns one T cell receptor beta chain sequence. Its specificity is not known. This sample is part of a study of blood T cells in healthy people across ages. Overall study results and limits: Per million T cells, TCR beta diversity dropped about linearly as age rose.

Sample-barcoded 5' priming and a J-beta primer mix drove a second PCR of roughly 7 to 11 cycles. MiXCR, applied by TCRdb to the 5' RACE reads, yields one record per CDR3 protein. The sample has about 800,000 distinct CDR3 sequences; roughly 60% are singletons. Per the germline V gene, CDR1 is ENHRY and CDR2 is SYGVKD. This CDR3 is built from 16 residues. V was trimmed by 0 bases and J by 1 base, leaving 12 bases between them. This receptor was identified in a man between 25 and 39 years old in good health. V is TRBV10-3 and J is TRBJ1-1; D may be TRBD1 (6 bases). Sequences were obtained from blood. The CDR3 loop is CAISESGGGTNTEAFF. The CDR3 DNA is TGTGCCATCAGTGAGTCTGGAGGGGGGACGAACACTGAAGCTTTCTTT.